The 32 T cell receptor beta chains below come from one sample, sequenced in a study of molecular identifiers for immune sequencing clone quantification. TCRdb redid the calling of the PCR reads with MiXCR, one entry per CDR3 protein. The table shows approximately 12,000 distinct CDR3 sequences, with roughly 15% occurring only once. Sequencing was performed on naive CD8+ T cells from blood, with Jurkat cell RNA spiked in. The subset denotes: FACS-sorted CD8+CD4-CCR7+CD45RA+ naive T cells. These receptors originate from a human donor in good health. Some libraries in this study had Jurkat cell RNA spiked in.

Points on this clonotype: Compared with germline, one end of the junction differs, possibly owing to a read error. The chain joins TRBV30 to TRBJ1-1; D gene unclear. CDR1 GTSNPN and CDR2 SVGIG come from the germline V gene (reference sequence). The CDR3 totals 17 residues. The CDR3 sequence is CARSVKGLRPMNTEAFF. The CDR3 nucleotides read TGTGCCAGGAGTGTAAAAGGCCTGCGTCCCATGAACACTGAAGCTTTCTTT. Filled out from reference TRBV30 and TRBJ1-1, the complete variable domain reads SQTIHQWPATLVQPVGSPLSLECTVEGTSNPNLYWYRQAAGRGLQLLFYSVGIGQISSEVPQNLSASRPQDRQFILSSKKLLLSDSGFYLCARSVKGLRPMNTEAFFGQGTRLTVV.

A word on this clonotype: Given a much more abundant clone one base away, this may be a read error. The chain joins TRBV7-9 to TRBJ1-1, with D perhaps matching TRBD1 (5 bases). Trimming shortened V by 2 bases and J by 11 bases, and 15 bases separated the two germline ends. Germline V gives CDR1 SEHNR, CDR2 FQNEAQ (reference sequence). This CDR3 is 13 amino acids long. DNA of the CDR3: TGTGCCAGCAGCTTATCCGGGGCAGGGAGGGCTTTCTTT. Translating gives CASSLSGAGRAFF.

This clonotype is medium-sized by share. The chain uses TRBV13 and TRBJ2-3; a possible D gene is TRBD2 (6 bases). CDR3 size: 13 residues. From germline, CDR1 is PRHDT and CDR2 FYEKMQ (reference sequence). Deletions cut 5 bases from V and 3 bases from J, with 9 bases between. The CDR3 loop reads CASSGLSTDTQYF. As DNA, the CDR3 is TGTGCCAGCAGCGGACTATCGACAGATACGCAGTATTTT.

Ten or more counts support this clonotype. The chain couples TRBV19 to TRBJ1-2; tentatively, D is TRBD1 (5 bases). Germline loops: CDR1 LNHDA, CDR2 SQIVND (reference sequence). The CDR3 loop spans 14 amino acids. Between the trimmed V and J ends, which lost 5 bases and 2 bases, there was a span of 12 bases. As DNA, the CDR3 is TGTGCCAGTAGTTTTGGGGCAGGCAACTATGGCTACACCTTC. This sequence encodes CASSFGAGNYGYTF. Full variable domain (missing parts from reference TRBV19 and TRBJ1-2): DGGITQSPKYLFRKEGQNVTLSCEQNLNHDAMYWYRQDPGQGLRLIYYSQIVNDFQKGDIAEGYSVSREKKESFPLTVTSAQKNPTAFYLCASSFGAGNYGYTFGSGTRLTVV.

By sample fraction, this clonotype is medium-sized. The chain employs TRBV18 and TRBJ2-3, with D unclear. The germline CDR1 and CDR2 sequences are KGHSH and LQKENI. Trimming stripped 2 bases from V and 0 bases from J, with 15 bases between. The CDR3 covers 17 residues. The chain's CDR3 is CASSPFTAVTSTDTQYF. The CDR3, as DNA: TGTGCCAGCTCACCATTTACGGCGGTCACAAGCACAGATACGCAGTATTTT.

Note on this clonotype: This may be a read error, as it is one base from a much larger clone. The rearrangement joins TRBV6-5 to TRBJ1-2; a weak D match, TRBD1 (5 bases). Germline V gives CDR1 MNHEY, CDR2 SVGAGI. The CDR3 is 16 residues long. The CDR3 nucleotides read TGTACCAGCACCCCCCAGAGGAGTGGGGCCCTCTATGGCTACACCTTC. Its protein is CTSTPQRSGALYGYTF.

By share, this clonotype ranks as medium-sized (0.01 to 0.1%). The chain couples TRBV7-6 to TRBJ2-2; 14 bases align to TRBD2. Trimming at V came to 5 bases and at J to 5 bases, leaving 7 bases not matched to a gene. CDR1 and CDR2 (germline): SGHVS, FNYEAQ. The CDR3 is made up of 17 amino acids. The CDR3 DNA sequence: TGTGCCAGCAGCCCGACTAGCGGGAGGGCCTTGACCGGGGAGCTGTTTTTT. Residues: CASSPTSGRALTGELFF.

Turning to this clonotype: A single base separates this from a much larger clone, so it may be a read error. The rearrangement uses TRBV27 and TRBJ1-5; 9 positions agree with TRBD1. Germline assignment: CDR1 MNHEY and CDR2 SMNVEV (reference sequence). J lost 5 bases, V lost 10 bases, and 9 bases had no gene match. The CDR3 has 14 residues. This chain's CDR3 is CANKTGTGHQPQHF. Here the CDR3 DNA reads TGTGCCAATAAAACCGGGACAGGGCATCAGCCCCAGCATTTT.

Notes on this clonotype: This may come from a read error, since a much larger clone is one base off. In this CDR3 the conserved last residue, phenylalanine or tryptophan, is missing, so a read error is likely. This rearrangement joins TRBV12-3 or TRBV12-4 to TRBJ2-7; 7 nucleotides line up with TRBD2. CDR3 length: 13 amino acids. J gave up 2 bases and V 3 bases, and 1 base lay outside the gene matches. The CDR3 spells CASSFAGAYEQYL. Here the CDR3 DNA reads TGTGCCAGCAGTTTTGCGGGAGCCTACGAGCAGTACCTC.

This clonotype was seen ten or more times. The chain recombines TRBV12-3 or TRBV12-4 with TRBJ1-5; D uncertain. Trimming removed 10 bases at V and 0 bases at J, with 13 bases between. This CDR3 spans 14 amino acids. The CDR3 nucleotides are TGTGCCACAGATGGAGAATATAGCAATCAGCCCCAGCATTTT. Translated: CATDGEYSNQPQHF.

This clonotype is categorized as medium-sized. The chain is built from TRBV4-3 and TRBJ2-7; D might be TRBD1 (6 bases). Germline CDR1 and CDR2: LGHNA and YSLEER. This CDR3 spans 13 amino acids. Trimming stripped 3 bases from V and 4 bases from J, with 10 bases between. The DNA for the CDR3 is TGCGCCAGCAGCCAGGGACACGGGTACGAGCAGTACTTC. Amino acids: CASSQGHGYEQYF.

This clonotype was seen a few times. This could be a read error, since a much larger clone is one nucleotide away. The CDR3: CASSARTGYAGELFF. The DNA of the CDR3 is TGTGCCAGCAGCGCCCGGACAGGATACGCCGGGGAGCTGTTTTTT. This rearrangement joins TRBV13 to TRBJ2-2, with 7 bases identical to TRBD1. The CDR3 extends over 15 amino acids. V shed 5 bases, J shed 6 bases, and the junction held 9 bases outside the gene matches. Germline CDR1 PRHDT, CDR2 FYEKMQ (reference sequence). Filled out from reference TRBV13 and TRBJ2-2, the complete variable domain reads AAGVIQSPRHLIKEKRETATLKCYPIPRHDTVYWYQQGPGQDPQFLISFYEKMQSDKGSIPDRFSAQQFSDYHSELNMSSLELGDSALYFCASSARTGYAGELFFGEGSRLTVL.

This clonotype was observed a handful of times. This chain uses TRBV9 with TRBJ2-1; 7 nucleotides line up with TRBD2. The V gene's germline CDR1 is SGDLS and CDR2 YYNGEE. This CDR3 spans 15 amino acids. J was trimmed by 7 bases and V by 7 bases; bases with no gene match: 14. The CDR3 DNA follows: TGTGCCAGCTCCACCGGCGTGGGAGGGAGGAATGAGCAGTTCTTC. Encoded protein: CASSTGVGGRNEQFF.

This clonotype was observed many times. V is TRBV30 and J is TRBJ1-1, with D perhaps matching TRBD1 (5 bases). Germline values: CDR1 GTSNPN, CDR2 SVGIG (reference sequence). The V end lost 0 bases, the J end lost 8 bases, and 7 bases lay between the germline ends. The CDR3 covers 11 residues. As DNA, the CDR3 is TGTGCCTGGAGTGTGGGGGGGGAAGCTTTCTTT. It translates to CAWSVGGEAFF.

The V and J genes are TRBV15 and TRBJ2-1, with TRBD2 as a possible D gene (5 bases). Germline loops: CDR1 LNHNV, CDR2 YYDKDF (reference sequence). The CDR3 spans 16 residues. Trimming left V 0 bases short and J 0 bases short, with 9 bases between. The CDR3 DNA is TGTGCCACCAGCAGAGATCTGGGGAGCTCCTACAATGAGCAGTTCTTC. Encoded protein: CATSRDLGSSYNEQFF.

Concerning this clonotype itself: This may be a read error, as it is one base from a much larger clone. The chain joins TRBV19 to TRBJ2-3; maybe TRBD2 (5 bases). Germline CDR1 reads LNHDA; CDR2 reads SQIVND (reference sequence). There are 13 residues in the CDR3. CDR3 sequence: CVSGAVSTDTQYF. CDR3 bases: TGTGTCAGTGGAGCGGTAAGCACAGATACGCAGTATTTT.

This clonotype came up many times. The CDR3, as DNA: TGCAGCGCCAGGACAGAGGCCTACGAGCAGTACTTC. This gives the protein CSARTEAYEQYF. The J gene is TRBJ2-7, the V gene TRBV29-1; D perhaps matches TRBD1 (6 bases). The CDR3 spans 12 residues. Germline-derived CDR1 and CDR2 are SQVTM and ANQGSEA. The V gene lost 7 bases and the J gene lost 2 bases, with 12 bases spanning the gap.

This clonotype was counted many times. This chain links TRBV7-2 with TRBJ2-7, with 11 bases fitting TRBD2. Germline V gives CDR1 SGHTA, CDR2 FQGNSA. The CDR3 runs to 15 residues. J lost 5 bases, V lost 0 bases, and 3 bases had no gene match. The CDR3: CASSLASGRVDEQYF. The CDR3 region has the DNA TGTGCCAGCAGCTTAGCTAGCGGGAGGGTTGACGAGCAGTACTTC. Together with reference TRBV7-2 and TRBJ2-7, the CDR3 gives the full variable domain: GAGVSQSPSNKVTEKGKDVELRCDPISGHTALYWYRQSLGQGLEFLIYFQGNSAPDKSGLPSDRFSAERTGGSVSTLTIQRTQQEDSAVYLCASSLASGRVDEQYFGPGTRLTVT.

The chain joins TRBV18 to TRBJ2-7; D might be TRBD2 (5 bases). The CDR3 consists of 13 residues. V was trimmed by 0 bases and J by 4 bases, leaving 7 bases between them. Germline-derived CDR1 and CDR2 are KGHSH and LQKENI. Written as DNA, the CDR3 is TGTGCCAGCTCACCACCCCCGGGATACGAGCAGTACTTC. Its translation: CASSPPPGYEQYF.

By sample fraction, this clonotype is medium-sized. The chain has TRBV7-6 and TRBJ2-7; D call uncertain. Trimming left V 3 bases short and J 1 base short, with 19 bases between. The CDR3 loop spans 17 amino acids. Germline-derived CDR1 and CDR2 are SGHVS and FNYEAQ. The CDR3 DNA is TGTGCCAGCAGCTTGACGACCTTAGGGTTCCGTTCCTACGAGCAGTACTTC. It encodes CASSLTTLGFRSYEQYF.

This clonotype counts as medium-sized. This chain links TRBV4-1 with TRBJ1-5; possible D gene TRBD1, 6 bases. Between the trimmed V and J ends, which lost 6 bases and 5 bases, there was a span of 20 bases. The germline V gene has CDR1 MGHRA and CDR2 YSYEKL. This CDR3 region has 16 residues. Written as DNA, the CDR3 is TGCGCCAGCAGTGTGGCAGGGGACCTTAGGGATCAGCCCCAGCATTTT. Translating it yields CASSVAGDLRDQPQHF.

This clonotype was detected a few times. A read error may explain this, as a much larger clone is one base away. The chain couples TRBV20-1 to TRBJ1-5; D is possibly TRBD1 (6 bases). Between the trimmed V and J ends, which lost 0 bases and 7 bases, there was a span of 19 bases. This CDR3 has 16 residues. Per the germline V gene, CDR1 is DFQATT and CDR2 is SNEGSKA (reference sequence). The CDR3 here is CSARDIFGRGGQPQHF. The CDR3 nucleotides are TGCAGTGCTAGAGATATCTTCGGCAGGGGCGGCCAGCCCCAGCATTTT.

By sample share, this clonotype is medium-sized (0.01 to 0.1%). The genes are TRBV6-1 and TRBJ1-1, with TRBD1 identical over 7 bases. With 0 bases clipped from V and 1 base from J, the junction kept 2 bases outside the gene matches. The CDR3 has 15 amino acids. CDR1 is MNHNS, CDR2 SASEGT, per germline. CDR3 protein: CASSEAGQRNTEAFF. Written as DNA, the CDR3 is TGTGCCAGCAGTGAAGCGGGACAGAGGAACACTGAAGCTTTCTTT.

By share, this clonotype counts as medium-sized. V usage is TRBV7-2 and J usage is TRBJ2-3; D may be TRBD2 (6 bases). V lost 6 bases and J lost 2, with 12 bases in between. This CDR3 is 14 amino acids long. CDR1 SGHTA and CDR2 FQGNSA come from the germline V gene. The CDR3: CASSVLAPTDTQYF. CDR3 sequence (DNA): TGTGCCAGCAGTGTACTAGCACCCACAGATACGCAGTATTTT.

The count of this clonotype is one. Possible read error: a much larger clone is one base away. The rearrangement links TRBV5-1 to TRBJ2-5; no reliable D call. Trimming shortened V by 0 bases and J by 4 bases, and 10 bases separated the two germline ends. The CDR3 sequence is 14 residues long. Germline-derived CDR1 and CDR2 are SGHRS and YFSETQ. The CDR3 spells CASSLVGSPETQYF. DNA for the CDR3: TGCGCCAGCAGCTTGGTGGGCTCCCCAGAGACCCAGTACTTC.

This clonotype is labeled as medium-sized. CDR3 DNA: TGCGCCAGCAGCCAAGGGTCCGCCTACACAGCGAACACTGAAGCTTTCTTT. Its translation: CASSQGSAYTANTEAFF. The genes are TRBV4-3 and TRBJ1-1, with unresolved D. The CDR3 contains 17 residues. Trimming stripped 1 base from V and 1 base from J, with 16 bases between. CDR1 is LGHNA and CDR2 is YSLEER in the germline V gene.

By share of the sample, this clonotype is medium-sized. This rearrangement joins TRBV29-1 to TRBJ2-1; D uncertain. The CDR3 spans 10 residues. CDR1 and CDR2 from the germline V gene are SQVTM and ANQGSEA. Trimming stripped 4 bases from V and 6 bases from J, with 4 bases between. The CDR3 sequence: CSVGGNEQFF. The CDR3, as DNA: TGCAGCGTTGGAGGCAATGAGCAGTTCTTC.

The CDR3 region is CAWRGSSDTQYF. The CDR3 DNA is TGTGCCTGGCGCGGGAGTTCGGATACGCAGTATTTT. The chain couples TRBV30 to TRBJ2-3; 7 bases agree with TRBD2. V shed 5 bases and J 6 bases; nucleotides not matched to a gene: 5. Germline lookup yields CDR1 GTSNPN and CDR2 SVGIG (reference sequence). The CDR3 is 12 residues long. The full variable domain, in which reference TRBV30 and TRBJ2-3 provide the parts outside the CDR3, is SQTIHQWPATLVQPVGSPLSLECTVEGTSNPNLYWYRQAAGRGLQLLFYSVGIGQISSEVPQNLSASRPQDRQFILSSKKLLLSDSGFYLCAWRGSSDTQYFGPGTRLTVL.

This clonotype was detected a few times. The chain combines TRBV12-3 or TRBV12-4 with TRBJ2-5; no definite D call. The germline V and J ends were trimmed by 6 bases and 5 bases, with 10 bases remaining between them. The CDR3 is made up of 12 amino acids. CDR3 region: CASSPSRETQYF. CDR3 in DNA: TGTGCCAGCAGCCCCTCCAGGGAGACCCAGTACTTC.

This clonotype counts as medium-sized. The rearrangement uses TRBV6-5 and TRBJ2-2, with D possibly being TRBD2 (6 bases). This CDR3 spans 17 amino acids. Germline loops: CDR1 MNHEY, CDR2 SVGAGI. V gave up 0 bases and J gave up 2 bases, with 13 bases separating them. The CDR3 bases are TGTGCCAGCAGTTACTCGATGGCGGGATCAAACACCGGGGAGCTGTTTTTT. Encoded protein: CASSYSMAGSNTGELFF.

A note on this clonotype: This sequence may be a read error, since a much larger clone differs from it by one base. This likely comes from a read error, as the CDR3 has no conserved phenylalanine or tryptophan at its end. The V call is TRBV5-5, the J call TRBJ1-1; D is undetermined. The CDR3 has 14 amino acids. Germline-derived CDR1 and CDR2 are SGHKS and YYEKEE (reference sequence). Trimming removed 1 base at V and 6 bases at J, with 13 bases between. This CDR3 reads CASSLIPGFAEAFS. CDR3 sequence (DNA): TGTGCCAGCAGCTTGATCCCCGGGTTCGCTGAAGCTTTCTCT.

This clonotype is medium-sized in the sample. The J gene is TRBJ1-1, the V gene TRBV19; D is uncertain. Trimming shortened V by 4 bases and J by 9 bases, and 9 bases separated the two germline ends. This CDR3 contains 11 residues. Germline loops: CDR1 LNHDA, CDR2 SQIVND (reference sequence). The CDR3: CASSTLTKAFF. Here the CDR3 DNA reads TGTGCCAGTAGTACCCTCACAAAAGCTTTCTTT.